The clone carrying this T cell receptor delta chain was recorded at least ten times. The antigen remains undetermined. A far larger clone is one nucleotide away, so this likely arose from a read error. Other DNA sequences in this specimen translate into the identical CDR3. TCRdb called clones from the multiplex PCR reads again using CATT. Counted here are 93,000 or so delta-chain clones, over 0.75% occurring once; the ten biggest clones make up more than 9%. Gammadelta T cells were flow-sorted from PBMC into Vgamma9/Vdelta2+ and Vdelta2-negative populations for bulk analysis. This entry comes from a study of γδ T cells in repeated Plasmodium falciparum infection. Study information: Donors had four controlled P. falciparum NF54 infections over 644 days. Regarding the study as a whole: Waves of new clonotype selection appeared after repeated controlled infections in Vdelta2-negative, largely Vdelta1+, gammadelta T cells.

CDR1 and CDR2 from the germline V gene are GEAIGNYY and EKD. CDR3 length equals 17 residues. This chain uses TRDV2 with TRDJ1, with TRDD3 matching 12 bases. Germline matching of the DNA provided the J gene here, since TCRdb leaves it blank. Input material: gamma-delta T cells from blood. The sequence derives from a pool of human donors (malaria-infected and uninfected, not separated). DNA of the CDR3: TGCGCCTGTGACACCTCCGATCCTGGGGGATACGCCGATAAACTCATCTTT. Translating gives CACDTSDPGGYADKLIF.